What follows is one TCR beta chain and its context. Germline assignment: CDR1 SEHNR and CDR2 FQNEAQ (reference sequence). The CDR3 is made up of 16 amino acids. The V gene lost 5 bases and the J gene lost 3 bases, with 19 bases spanning the gap. The sample belongs to a study of shared T cell receptors in the human thymus. Clones were read by immunoSEQ multiplex PCR, and TCRdb kept only the in-frame ones, dropping some. This sample carries roughly 710,000 clones, 70% to 90% of them seen once, and the ten largest clones take approximately 0.01%. In addition, the sample was reused for a study of human thymus T cells. That publication notes: Donors consisted of healthy Finnish infants (having corrective surgery for congenital heart defects). Related research examined unrelated individuals and reported that their thymic repertoires overlapped highly.

The V call is TRBV7-9, the J call TRBJ1-1, with a tentative D call TRBD1 (5 bases). The receptor was isolated from a girl under three years old with a congenital heart defect. What was sequenced was thymocytes. The CDR3 coding sequence is TGTGCCAGCAGCCATATGGGGGGGATGGGGGACACTGAAGCTTTCTTT. It yields the protein CASSHMGGMGDTEAFF.